Following are 24 T cell receptor beta chains from one sample sequenced in a study of blood T cell repertoires in COVID-19. Sequencing was performed with immunoSEQ multiplex PCR; in TCRdb, only in-frame clones are kept and a portion is missing. Altogether roughly 200,000 clones are present, around nine tenths being singletons, with the ten largest covering 6.2%. The sequencing sample was made of peripheral blood. The receptors stem from a man in his sixties who had recovered from COVID-19.

The chain couples TRBV30 to TRBJ1-6; 9 nucleotides agree with TRBD1. There are 13 residues in the CDR3. V shed 6 bases and J 14 bases; nucleotides not matched to a gene: 11. CDR1 and CDR2 (germline): GTSNPN, SVGIG (reference sequence). Here the CDR3 DNA reads TGTGCCTGCCTCAACGGGGACAGGGTTACCCTCCACTTT. Protein product: CACLNGDRVTLHF.

This clone was seen once. CDR3 sequence reads: CASSGGTGTTEAFF. The CDR3 nucleotides are TGTGCCAGCAGCGGGGGGACAGGGACCACTGAAGCTTTCTTT. The chain carries TRBV9 and TRBJ1-1; 9 bases are shared with TRBD1. The CDR3 is 14 residues long. Germline V CDR1 and CDR2: SGDLS, YYNGEE. The ends lost 3 bases at V and 4 bases at J; junction bases unmatched: 4.

This clone showed up many times. The V and J genes are TRBV19 and TRBJ1-6; TRBD1 aligns across 7 bases. The J segment lost 5 bases and the V segment lost 5 bases, leaving 3 bases of the junction unmatched. The length of the CDR3 is 14 residues. CDR1 and CDR2 from the germline V gene are LNHDA and SQIVND (reference sequence). CDR3 loop: CASSVGQNNSPLHF. Written as DNA, the CDR3 is TGTGCCAGTAGTGTGGGACAGAATAATTCACCCCTCCACTTT.

The rearrangement uses TRBV1 and TRBJ1-6; the table's D call of TRBD1 was not tested on the DNA. TRBV1 is a recognized pseudogene. The CDR3 is made up of 19 amino acids. CDR3 nucleotide sequence: TGCACCAGCAGCCAAGATGGGAACAGGGACGGAACCTATAATTCACCCCTCCACTTT. This encodes CTSSQDGNRDGTYNSPLHF.

The chain links TRBV9 to TRBJ2-7; D gene uncertain. The V end was cut by 0 bases, the J end by 4 bases, with 14 bases between. This CDR3 has 15 residues. Germline CDR1 is SGDLS and CDR2 is YYNGEE. CDR3 sequence reads: CASSVDSSPVYEQYF. Here the CDR3 DNA reads TGTGCCAGCAGCGTAGACTCCTCCCCGGTATACGAGCAGTACTTC.

This chain links TRBV6-1 with TRBJ2-1, with 8 nucleotides matching TRBD2. J lost 8 bases, V lost 3 bases, and 9 bases had no gene match. Germline V gives CDR1 MNHNS, CDR2 SASEGT. The CDR3 contains 15 residues. The DNA of the CDR3 is TGTGCCAGCAGTGAGGTGTCGACTAGCGTCTATGAGCAGTTCTTC. It specifies CASSEVSTSVYEQFF.

V and J are TRBV29-1 and TRBJ1-2, with a tentative D call TRBD1 (6 bases). Trimming stripped 0 bases from V and 6 bases from J, with 11 bases between. Germline V gene data show CDR1 as SQVTM and CDR2 as ANQGSEA. The CDR3 has 13 amino acids. The CDR3 DNA reads TGCAGCGTTGAAGAACAGGGTGTCGATGGCTACACCTTC. The encoded protein is CSVEEQGVDGYTF. The full variable domain, completed using reference TRBV29-1 and TRBJ1-2, is SAVISQKPSRDICQRGTSLTIQCQVDSQVTMMFWYRQQPGQSLTLIATANQGSEATYESGFVIDKFPISRPNLTFSTLTVSNMSPEDSSIYLCSVEEQGVDGYTFGSGTRLTVV.

V and J are TRBV7-9 and TRBJ1-5; D is unclear. V lost 5 bases and J 5 bases, leaving 10 bases between the germline ends. The germline V gene has CDR1 SEHNR and CDR2 FQNEAQ (reference sequence). This CDR3 is 13 amino acids long. The CDR3 is CASSPMGDQPQHF. CDR3 DNA sequence: TGTGCCAGCAGCCCTATGGGAGATCAGCCCCAGCATTTT.

The V gene is TRBV5-1, the J gene TRBJ1-5; the D gene is possibly TRBD1 (6 bases). Germline lookup yields CDR1 SGHRS and CDR2 YFSETQ. This CDR3 has 16 amino acids. V lost 4 bases and J lost 2, with 16 bases in between. The CDR3 spells CASSPGVAGGNQPQHF. CDR3 sequence (DNA): TGCGCCAGCAGCCCAGGGGTGGCGGGAGGCAATCAGCCCCAGCATTTT.

V is TRBV29-1 and J is TRBJ1-1, with 11 bases matching TRBD1. Germline V CDR1 and CDR2: SQVTM, ANQGSEA. Trimming cost V 7 bases and J 5 bases; bases outside gene matches: 9. The CDR3 totals 14 residues. The CDR3 region has the DNA TGCAGCGCTGGACAGGGGGCAGAAGGAACTGAAGCTTTCTTT. It yields the protein CSAGQGAEGTEAFF.

The CDR3 reads CAWSTASGNIQYF. CDR3 coding DNA: TGTGCCTGGAGTACCGCCAGCGGAAACATTCAGTACTTC. This rearrangement joins TRBV30 to TRBJ2-4, with a weak D call TRBD2 (5 bases). This CDR3 has 13 residues. Trimming left V 2 bases short and J 6 bases short, with 11 bases between. Germline loops: CDR1 GTSNPN, CDR2 SVGIG (reference sequence).

The chain's CDR3 is CATSRDLSGGEQFF. CDR3 nucleotide sequence: TGTGCCACCAGCAGAGATCTGTCCGGGGGTGAGCAGTTCTTC. V gene TRBV15 combines with J gene TRBJ2-1, with D possibly TRBD2 on 6 matching bases. The ends were cut back, 0 bases at V and 9 bases at J, with 12 bases in the middle. CDR3 size: 14 residues. CDR1 and CDR2 from the germline V gene are LNHNV and YYDKDF (reference sequence).

V gene TRBV18 combines with J gene TRBJ2-1; 7 nucleotides agree with TRBD2. This CDR3 region has 15 residues. V dropped 3 bases and J dropped 11; count of bases not matched to a gene: 13. Germline V gene sequence: CDR1 KGHSH, CDR2 LQKENI. CDR3 DNA sequence: TGTGCCAGCTCACCCTACGTGGGAGGGGATGAAAAGCAGTTCTTC. Residues: CASSPYVGGDEKQFF.

V and J are TRBV10-3 and TRBJ2-7; TRBD1 is a possible D gene (5 bases). Germline V gene lookup returns CDR1 ENHRY and CDR2 SYGVKD. The CDR3 has 12 amino acids. Trimming took off 6 bases at V and 2 bases at J, with 8 bases between the two ends. This CDR3 is CAIRSGTYEQYF. The CDR3 DNA is TGTGCCATCAGGTCAGGGACCTACGAGCAGTACTTC.

The V call is TRBV25-1, the J call TRBJ2-1; D is perhaps TRBD1 (5 bases). This CDR3 region has 16 residues. With 3 bases removed from V and 8 bases from J, the gap between germline ends came to 20 bases. Looked up from germline, CDR1 is MGHDK and CDR2 is SYGVNS. This chain's CDR3 is CASSEVRASWGHEQFF. The CDR3 bases are TGTGCCAGCAGTGAGGTTCGGGCCTCCTGGGGCCATGAGCAGTTCTTC. Full variable domain (remainder filled in from reference TRBV25-1 and TRBJ2-1): EADIYQTPRYLVIGTGKKITLECSQTMGHDKMYWYQQDPGMELHLIHYSYGVNSTEKGDLSSESTVSRIRTEHFPLTLESARPSHTSQYLCASSEVRASWGHEQFFGPGTRLTVL.

The table lists this clone with a few counts. The rearrangement uses TRBV2 and TRBJ1-5, with 8 bases aligning to TRBD1. The CDR3 contains 14 residues. J was trimmed by 2 bases and V by 6 bases; bases with no gene match: 3. CDR1 and CDR2 from the germline V gene are SNHLY and FYNNEI. The chain's CDR3 is CASRTGAGNQPQHF. CDR3 nucleotides: TGTGCCAGCAGGACAGGGGCGGGCAATCAGCCCCAGCATTTT.

The rearrangement uses TRBV28 and TRBJ1-1; D may be TRBD1 (5 bases). Germline CDR1 reads MDHEN; CDR2 reads SYDVKM. V dropped 7 bases and J dropped 0 bases, with 12 bases sitting between them. The CDR3 contains 14 residues. In DNA form, the CDR3 reads TGTGCCAGCACTCGGGGGGTTATGAACACTGAAGCTTTCTTT. Translation gives CASTRGVMNTEAFF. Drawing the rest from reference TRBV28 and TRBJ1-1, the complete variable domain is DVKVTQSSRYLVKRTGEKVFLECVQDMDHENMFWYRQDPGLGLRLIYFSYDVKMKEKGDIPEGYSVSREKKERFSLILESASTNQTSMYLCASTRGVMNTEAFFGQGTRLTVV.

This clone was recorded once. The rearrangement joins TRBV14 to TRBJ2-1; tentatively, D is TRBD2 (6 bases). V was pared by 4 bases and J by 9 bases, with 16 bases between. Germline CDR1 is SGHDN and CDR2 is FVKESK. The CDR3 length is 14 residues. This chain's CDR3 is CASSPGLGVGEQFF. Written as DNA, the CDR3 is TGTGCCAGCAGCCCGGGACTCGGAGTTGGTGAGCAGTTCTTC.

This clone came up a few times. The chain joins TRBV9 to TRBJ1-3, with 8 bases lining up with TRBD1. The ends lost 4 bases at V and 3 bases at J; junction bases unmatched: 12. Germline V gene sequence: CDR1 SGDLS, CDR2 YYNGEE. CDR3 length equals 17 residues. The DNA for the CDR3 is TGTGCCAGCAGCCCAAGAACCCAGGGGGCCTATGGAAACACCATATATTTT. Its translation is CASSPRTQGAYGNTIYF.

The chain carries TRBV6-5 and TRBJ1-5, with D perhaps TRBD1 (5 bases). Germline-derived CDR1 and CDR2 are MNHEY and SVGAGI. This CDR3 is built from 15 residues. Deletions cut 5 bases from V and 0 bases from J, with 11 bases between. In nucleotides, the CDR3 is TGTGCCAGCAGTACTCTGGGACTTAGCAATCAGCCCCAGCATTTT. Protein: CASSTLGLSNQPQHF.

The CDR3 nucleotides read TGTGCCAGCAGTTTAGGGGCAGAGGCGCGCGGCTACACCTTC. Translating it yields CASSLGAEARGYTF. The rearrangement joins TRBV2 to TRBJ1-2, with TRBD1 as a possible D gene (5 bases). V lost 5 bases and J 8 bases, leaving 18 bases between the germline ends. The length of the CDR3 is 14 residues. Germline V CDR1 and CDR2: SNHLY, FYNNEI.

V is TRBV6-5 and J is TRBJ2-2, with TRBD1 identical over 9 bases. This CDR3 is 15 amino acids long. J lost 1 base, V lost 5 bases, and 2 bases had no gene match. Germline assignment: CDR1 MNHEY and CDR2 SVGAGI. The CDR3 DNA follows: TGTGCCAGCAGTCGACAGGGGGTGAACACCGGGGAGCTGTTTTTT. This translates into CASSRQGVNTGELFF.

The V and J genes are TRBV18 and TRBJ2-7, with D perhaps TRBD2 (6 bases). This CDR3 is 16 amino acids long. V was clipped by 2 bases and J by 4 bases, with 18 bases between them. The V gene's germline CDR1 is KGHSH and CDR2 LQKENI. CDR3 residues: CASSPASTGTLYEQYF. In DNA form, the CDR3 reads TGTGCCAGCTCACCAGCCTCGACCGGGACTCTTTACGAGCAGTACTTC. The full variable domain, with the rest looked up from reference TRBV18 and TRBJ2-7, is NAGVMQNPRHLVRRRGQEARLRCSPMKGHSHVYWYRQLPEEGLKFMVYLQKENIIDESGMPKERFSAEFPKEGPSILRIQQVVRGDSAAYFCASSPASTGTLYEQYFGPGTRLTVT.

This clone was detected only a few times. V is TRBV7-6 and J is TRBJ2-7; 11 bases line up with TRBD2. The CDR3 extends over 17 amino acids. J was trimmed by 1 base and V by 4 bases; bases with no gene match: 9. Germline assignment: CDR1 SGHVS and CDR2 FNYEAQ. The CDR3 sequence: CASSSRLAGKTSYEQYF. CDR3 coding DNA: TGTGCCAGCAGCTCCAGACTAGCGGGAAAAACGTCCTACGAGCAGTACTTC.